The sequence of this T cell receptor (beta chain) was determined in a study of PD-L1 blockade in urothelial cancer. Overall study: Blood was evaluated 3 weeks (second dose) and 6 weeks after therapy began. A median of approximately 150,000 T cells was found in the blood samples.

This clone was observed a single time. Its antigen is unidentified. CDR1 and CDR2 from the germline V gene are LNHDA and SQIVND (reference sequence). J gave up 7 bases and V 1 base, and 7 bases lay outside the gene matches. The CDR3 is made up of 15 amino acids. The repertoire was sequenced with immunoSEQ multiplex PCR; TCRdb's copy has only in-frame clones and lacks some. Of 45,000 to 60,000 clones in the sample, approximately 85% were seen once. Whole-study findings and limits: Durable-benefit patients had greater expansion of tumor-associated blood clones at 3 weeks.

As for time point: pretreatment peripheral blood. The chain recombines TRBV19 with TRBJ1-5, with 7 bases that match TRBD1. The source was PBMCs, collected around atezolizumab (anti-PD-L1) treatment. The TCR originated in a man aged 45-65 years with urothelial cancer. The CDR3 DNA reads TGTGCCAGTAGTATAGGAGGGGGCCGTCGGCAGCCCCAGCATTTT. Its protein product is CASSIGGGRRQPQHF.